This T cell receptor beta chain appears in the sequencing data of a study of tumor and adjacent non-tumor tissue in lung cancer. Overall study results and limits: Tumor tissue had significantly higher TCR diversity than normal lung. Tumor TCR diversity, when higher, was linked to shorter survival. In normal lung, the top 100 clones were significantly more dominant than in tumor.

Three rounds of nested PCR, following a modified ARM-PCR protocol, produced the TCRbeta library. From the multiplex PCR reads, TCRdb called clonotypes with MiXCR, one entry per CDR3 protein. The top ten hold approximately 25% of the sample, which has about 200,000 distinct CDR3 sequences, about 76% seen once. From germline, CDR1 is DFQATT and CDR2 SNEGSKA (reference sequence). This CDR3 comprises 15 residues. As to this clonotype: The target antigen is unknown. The junction shows a germline mismatch at one end, possibly a read error.

No cell sorting was done before RNA was extracted from the tissue. Sequencing was performed on lung tumor tissue. The TCR was taken from a man aged 60-69 years with non-small cell lung cancer. The V gene is TRBV20-1, the J gene TRBJ2-7; no clear D gene. CDR3 region: CSVRDGEKLRYEQYF. For the CDR3, the DNA is TGCAGTGTTAGAGATGGGGAAAAACTCCGATACGAGCAGTACTTC.